A selection of T cell receptor beta chains follows, all from one sample in a study of OX40 agonist ivuxolimab in advanced cancers. Profiling relied on immunoSEQ multiplex PCR, and the TCRdb table lists in-frame clones only, not all of them. Of under 20,000 clones in the sample, about 70% were seen once. Source: CD4+ or CD8+ T cells sorted from blood, taken in a trial of the OX40 agonist ivuxolimab. Receptors originate from an adult with an advanced solid tumor such as melanoma, head and neck, liver or kidney cancer. Each CDR3 is given with its conserved first and last residue. D genes are given only for firm matches. The size entry is marked missing in some rows and otherwise reads once, few, many or a size class.

. once TRBJ2-7 13 TRBV7-9 TGTGCCAGCAGCTTACCGGCGGGTGGCGAGCAGTACTTC CASSLPAGGEQYF
. . TRBJ1-2 13 TRBV28 TGTGCCAGCAGTTTGGGTCTGATGGCTGGCTACACCTTC CASSLGLMAGYTF
. . TRBJ2-7 13 TRBV5-1 TGCGCCAGCAGCTTTACCTACTTCTACGAGCAGTACTTC CASSFTYFYEQYF
. . TRBJ2-1 18 TRBV21-1 TGTGCCAGCAGCCTCCGAGTAGCGGGGGGAGACTCCTACAATGAGCAGTTCTTC CASSLRVAGGDSYNEQFF
TRBD1 . TRBJ1-2 14 TRBV6-5 TGTGCCAGCATGCGAGGACAGGGCAACTATGGCTACACCTTC CASMRGQGNYGYTF
TRBD1 . TRBJ2-6 13 TRBV29-1 TGCAGCGTTGATCATCCGGGACAGGGAGTCCTGACTTTC CSVDHPGQGVLTF
. . TRBJ2-7 11 TRBV20-1 TGCAGTGCTCCTCAGGGCTACGAGCAGTACTTC CSAPQGYEQYF
. . TRBJ2-7 14 TRBV28 TGTGCCAGCAACCCGGGAGCGAGCTCCTACGAGCAGTACTTC CASNPGASSYEQYF
TRBD2 . TRBJ2-5 16 TRBV19 TGTGCCAGTAGTATTGGATTACTAGCGGGGCAAGAGACCCAGTACTTC CASSIGLLAGQETQYF
. . TRBJ1-3 13 TRBV6-6 TGTGCCAGCGAGGACAGCTCTGGAAACACCATATATTTT CASEDSSGNTIYF
. . TRBJ2-1 15 TRBV5-4 TGTGCCAGCAGCTTGGGGTCAGGGGCCTACAATGAGCAGTTCTTC CASSLGSGAYNEQFF
. once TRBJ1-2 15 TRBV27 TGTGCCAGCAGTTTCAGCGGGGGGGGAAACTATGGCTACACCTTC CASSFSGGGNYGYTF
TRBD1 . TRBJ2-3 14 TRBV7-9 TGTGCCAGCAGCGCCCGGGACAGGGGTGGTACGCAGTATTTT CASSARDRGGTQYF
TRBD1 . TRBJ1-1 16 TRBV2 TGTGCCAGCAGTGACCCGGACAGGGGGATGAACACTGAAGCTTTCTTT CASSDPDRGMNTEAFF
TRBD2 . TRBJ2-2 17 TRBV7-9 TGTGCCAGCAGCCCTCGACTAGCGGGAGGGCCCGTCGGGGAGCTGTTTTTT CASSPRLAGGPVGELFF
. . TRBJ1-2 9 TRBV3-1/TRBV3-2 TGTGCCAGACAGGCGGGCTACACCTTC CARQAGYTF
TRBD1 . TRBJ1-2 14 TRBV5-1 TGCGCCAGCAGCTCGGGACAGGGGGCGGAAGGCTACACCTTC CASSSGQGAEGYTF
TRBD1 once TRBJ2-1 13 TRBV19 TGTGCCAGTACGCGGCAGGGGGTCGATGAGCAGTTCTTC CASTRQGVDEQFF
. . TRBJ2-3 17 TRBV11-2 TGTGCCAGCAGCCGCCCCGGGGCGAGCGGTAGCACAGATACGCAGTATTTT CASSRPGASGSTDTQYF
TRBD1 . TRBJ1-1 12 TRBV25-1 TGTGCCAGCAGTGACCCGACAGGGGAGGCTTTCTTT CASSDPTGEAFF
. . TRBJ2-3 15 TRBV19 TGTGCCAGTAGTATGGAGGGAGTAACCACAGATACGCAGTATTTT CASSMEGVTTDTQYF
. . TRBJ2-1 16 TRBV15 TGTGCCACCAGCAGAGACCCTGAGTTGAGGGTCAATGAGCAGTTCTTC CATSRDPELRVNEQFF
. . TRBJ2-3 14 TRBV9 TGTGCCAGCAGCGTCGGGGTCCCCGGGGATACGCAGTATTTT CASSVGVPGDTQYF
. many TRBJ2-1 15 TRBV19 TGTGCCAGTAGTATAGGGGTCCTGGAGCACAATGAGCAGTTCTTC CASSIGVLEHNEQFF
. . TRBJ2-7 17 TRBV9 TGTGCCAGCAGCGCCTCAACTACGGGACACCCTTCCTACGAGCAGTACTTC CASSASTTGHPSYEQYF
. . TRBJ2-7 14 TRBV28 TGTGCCAGCAGCCAACGACTACGCTCCTACGAGCAGTACTTC CASSQRLRSYEQYF
TRBD2 few TRBJ2-5 13 TRBV4-1 TGCGCCAGCACCGGGGGGACCCAAGAGACCCAGTACTTC CASTGGTQETQYF
. . TRBJ2-1 14 TRBV18 TGTGCCAGCTCACCAGGGGGCCTCTCCGATGAGCAGTTCTTC CASSPGGLSDEQFF
TRBD2 . TRBJ2-1 14 TRBV29-1 TGCAGCGTTGAGACTAGCGGACCCTACAATGAGCAGTTCTTC CSVETSGPYNEQFF
. . TRBJ2-2 13 TRBV5-6 TGTGCCAGCAGCTTGACGGGTACCGGGGAGCTGTTTTTT CASSLTGTGELFF
. . TRBJ2-1 15 TRBV9 TGTGCCAGCAGCGGTAGTCTAGCCTCCTACAATGAGCAGTTCTTC CASSGSLASYNEQFF
TRBD2 few TRBJ2-3 15 TRBV28 TGTGCCAGCAGTTTTTTGGCGGGGGGCACAGATACGCAGTATTTT CASSFLAGGTDTQYF
TRBD1 once TRBJ1-1 15 TRBV4-2 TGTGCCAGCAGCCGACTACAGGGGATGAGCACTGAAGCTTTCTTT CASSRLQGMSTEAFF
TRBD2 . TRBJ2-5 16 TRBV28 TGTGCCAGCAGTTTCCCTAGCGGGAGGGCCCGGGAGACCCAGTACTTC CASSFPSGRARETQYF
. . TRBJ2-1 11 TRBV5-1 TGCGCCAGCAGCCCGGGTAATGAGCAGTTCTTC CASSPGNEQFF
TRBD1 . TRBJ1-5 12 TRBV19 TGTGCCAGTGGGACAGGATTCCAGCCCCAGCATTTT CASGTGFQPQHF
. . TRBJ1-1 12 TRBV29-1 TGCAGCGCCGACGGTTTGAATACTGAAGCTTTCTTT CSADGLNTEAFF
. . TRBJ1-2 15 TRBV7-8 TGTGCCAGCACCCCTATCCAGGGGACGTCCTATGGCTACACCTTC CASTPIQGTSYGYTF
. . TRBJ2-1 16 TRBV7-5 TGTGCCAGAACCATGAGGACAGGGCAATCTTACAATGAGCAGTTCTTC CARTMRTGQSYNEQFF
. . TRBJ1-6 14 TRBV7-2 TGTGCCACTTCGCCGTCAGGGGCCCATTCACCCCTCCACTTT CATSPSGAHSPLHF
. few TRBJ2-7 12 TRBV5-6 TGTGCCAGCAGCTTGTCAAACTACGAGCAGTACTTC CASSLSNYEQYF
. once TRBJ1-2 15 TRBV15 TGTGCCACCAGCAGAGATCTCGGGGGCGCGGAGGGCTACACCTTC CATSRDLGGAEGYTF
TRBD2 once TRBJ2-3 15 TRBV4-3 TGCGCCAGCAGCTTCGGTAGCGGGGGCACAGATACGCAGTATTTT CASSFGSGGTDTQYF